These 22 T cell receptor beta chains were sequenced from one sample in a study of siplizumab effects on memory and regulatory T cells. The protocol was immunoSEQ multiplex PCR, while the TCRdb copy is restricted to in-frame clones and leaves out a portion. The sample lists roughly 56,000 clones, less than 98% seen once, with 1.1% in the top ten. Material for sequencing was naive CD8+ T cells sorted from blood. Receptors originate from a human donor in good health.

This clone showed up just once. V and J are TRBV27 and TRBJ2-5; TRBD2 matches at 8 bases. Losses at the gene ends were 2 bases for V and 5 bases for J; bases not matched to a gene: 10. CDR3 length: 16 residues. Germline lookup yields CDR1 MNHEY and CDR2 SMNVEV (reference sequence). The CDR3 region has the DNA TGTGCCAGCAGTTTAATTTTCGGAGCGGGAGTTGAGACCCAGTACTTC. Its translation: CASSLIFGAGVETQYF.

The chain couples TRBV7-8 to TRBJ2-7; D not certain. The CDR3 extends over 11 amino acids. Trimming left V 5 bases short and J 0 bases short, with 2 bases between. From germline, CDR1 is SGHVS and CDR2 FQNEAQ. CDR3 nucleotides: TGTGCCAGCAGCGCCTCCTACGAGCAGTACTTC. Amino acid sequence: CASSASYEQYF.

The genes are TRBV7-9 and TRBJ1-1, with unresolved D. Germline V CDR1 and CDR2: SEHNR, FQNEAQ (reference sequence). V was clipped by 8 bases and J by 0 bases, with 7 bases between them. CDR3 size: 12 residues. The CDR3 DNA reads TGTGCCAGCGGAGCTTTGAACACTGAAGCTTTCTTT. Protein: CASGALNTEAFF.

A single count supports this clone. The chain carries TRBV9 and TRBJ2-1; D gene ambiguous. CDR1 SGDLS and CDR2 YYNGEE come from the germline V gene. The CDR3 contains 15 residues. The V end was cut by 2 bases, the J end by 3 bases, with 12 bases between. The CDR3 bases are TGTGCCAGCAGCGTTGGTGATAGGAGCTACAATGAGCAGTTCTTC. This translates into CASSVGDRSYNEQFF.

The chain uses TRBV7-2 and TRBJ2-3; 11 bases match TRBD1. The germline V gene encodes CDR1 SGHTA and CDR2 FQGNSA. After removal of 4 bases from V and 5 bases from J, the junction contained 8 bases not matched to a gene. CDR3 size: 16 residues. The CDR3 protein is CASSSRTGGQGDTQYF. The CDR3 DNA follows: TGTGCCAGCAGCTCTCGGACAGGGGGCCAAGGAGATACGCAGTATTTT.

This clone was counted once. The rearrangement links TRBV5-5 to TRBJ2-1; 10 bases match TRBD1. The V gene's germline CDR1 is SGHKS and CDR2 YYEKEE (reference sequence). V was clipped by 4 bases and J by 3 bases; unmatched bases: 4. The CDR3 runs to 15 residues. Written as DNA, the CDR3 is TGTGCCAGCAGCCCCGACAGGGGGCACTACAATGAGCAGTTCTTC. Translated: CASSPDRGHYNEQFF.

The gene calls are TRBV11-3 and TRBJ2-7; 9 bases map to TRBD2. Germline CDR1 reads SGHNT; CDR2 reads YENEEA. The CDR3 covers 15 residues. Trimming took 2 bases from V and 4 from J; bases not matched to a gene: 6. The CDR3 region is CASSLQTSGSYEQYF. CDR3 DNA sequence: TGTGCCAGCAGCTTACAAACTAGCGGGTCTTACGAGCAGTACTTC.

V gene TRBV7-8 combines with J gene TRBJ2-2; D gene ambiguous. The length of the CDR3 is 16 residues. Trimming cost V 3 bases and J 0 bases, with 11 bases left between them. CDR1 and CDR2 (germline): SGHVS, FQNEAQ. The CDR3 loop reads CASSFLDIANTGELFF. Written as DNA, the CDR3 is TGTGCCAGCAGCTTCTTAGACATCGCGAACACCGGGGAGCTGTTTTTT.

This clone was recorded once. The V gene is TRBV19, the J gene TRBJ2-2; D gene unclear. Trimming removed 3 bases from V and 6 bases from J, with 11 bases in between. Looked up from germline, CDR1 is LNHDA and CDR2 is SQIVND (reference sequence). The CDR3 is made up of 14 amino acids. The DNA of the CDR3 is TGTGCCAGTAGTATGTCTCACGGCTCCGGGGAGCTGTTTTTT. Its translation is CASSMSHGSGELFF.

The chain has TRBV28 and TRBJ2-7; D may be TRBD2 (6 bases). Germline V gene sequence: CDR1 MDHEN, CDR2 SYDVKM. Trimming removed 6 bases from V and 3 bases from J, with 18 bases in between. This CDR3 is built from 15 residues. CDR3 in DNA: TGTGCCAGCAGCCCTCCGGGGCAAGCGGGCTACGAGCAGTACTTC. It encodes CASSPPGQAGYEQYF.

The V call is TRBV6-5, the J call TRBJ1-5; D is ambiguous. Germline-derived CDR1 and CDR2 are MNHEY and SVGAGI. V was pared by 2 bases and J by 4 bases, with 9 bases between. The CDR3 spans 14 residues. CDR3 loop: CASSYGPDNQPQHF. The CDR3 DNA is TGTGCCAGCAGTTACGGGCCCGATAATCAGCCCCAGCATTTT.

The V gene is TRBV7-2, the J gene TRBJ1-2, with 10 bases that match TRBD1. The V gene end was trimmed by 3 bases and the J gene end by 6 bases; junction bases not matched to a gene: 1. The CDR3 totals 13 residues. CDR1 is SGHTA and CDR2 is FQGNSA in the germline V gene. CDR3 in DNA: TGTGCCAGCAGCTTGGGACAGGGGAATGGCTACACCTTC. This sequence encodes CASSLGQGNGYTF.

A single count supports this clone. V is TRBV6-5 and J is TRBJ2-4; perhaps TRBD1 as D (5 bases). Germline V gives CDR1 MNHEY, CDR2 SVGAGI. The V end lost 11 bases, the J end lost 8 bases, and 19 bases lay between the germline ends. The CDR3 extends over 13 amino acids. The CDR3, as DNA: TGTGCCGCACTGGACACGGGCTTGGACATTCAGTACTTC. This translates into CAALDTGLDIQYF.

The rearrangement links TRBV7-6 to TRBJ1-1, with TRBD1 matching over 7 bases. After removal of 4 bases from V and 2 bases from J, the junction contained 7 bases not matched to a gene. This CDR3 spans 15 amino acids. Germline CDR1 and CDR2: SGHVS and FNYEAQ. The CDR3 DNA reads TGTGCCAGCAGCTCATCCAGGGGGAGTAACACTGAAGCTTTCTTT. Its translation is CASSSSRGSNTEAFF.

This chain uses TRBV7-6 with TRBJ2-7; 9 nucleotides line up with TRBD1. Germline CDR1 reads SGHVS; CDR2 reads FNYEAQ. V lost 4 bases and J lost 5; bases outside the gene matches: 6. There are 14 residues in the CDR3. The CDR3 nucleotides read TGTGCCAGCAGCTCTCAGGACAGGGGCCACGAGCAGTACTTC. It codes for CASSSQDRGHEQYF.

V and J are TRBV7-2 and TRBJ2-1, with 7 bases aligning to TRBD1. Germline assignment: CDR1 SGHTA and CDR2 FQGNSA. The CDR3 extends over 17 amino acids. V lost 1 base, J lost 2 bases, and 8 bases stayed unmatched. CDR3 residues: CASSLEPGTVPYNEQFF. DNA for the CDR3: TGTGCCAGCAGCTTAGAGCCAGGGACAGTTCCCTACAATGAGCAGTTCTTC.

This clone was observed a single time. The chain is built from TRBV30 and TRBJ2-3; possible D gene TRBD2, 6 bases. In germline, CDR1 is GTSNPN, CDR2 SVGIG (reference sequence). The CDR3 extends over 13 amino acids. V was shortened by 5 bases and J by 0 bases, with 9 bases between the two germline ends. The CDR3 DNA is TGTGCCTGGGGGGGGACCAGCACAGATACGCAGTATTTT. It encodes CAWGGTSTDTQYF.

The J gene is TRBJ2-7, the V gene TRBV5-1; TRBD2 matches 13 bases. Trimming removed 4 bases from V and 3 bases from J; junction bases left unmatched: 7. Germline CDR1 SGHRS, CDR2 YFSETQ. This CDR3 spans 16 amino acids. CDR3 amino acids: CASSMAGLAGVYEQYF. The CDR3 DNA follows: TGCGCCAGCAGCATGGCTGGACTAGCGGGGGTCTACGAGCAGTACTTC.

This chain connects TRBV7-6 to TRBJ2-5; D is uncertain. The CDR3 runs to 16 residues. V was pared by 5 bases and J by 7 bases, with 23 bases between. Per the germline V gene, CDR1 is SGHVS and CDR2 is FNYEAQ. The CDR3 coding sequence is TGTGCCAGCAGCGACCTTTGGGGTGCGGAGTCCAGGACCCAGTACTTC. Translating it yields CASSDLWGAESRTQYF.

V gene TRBV7-2 combines with J gene TRBJ2-5; tentative D call: TRBD2 (6 bases). V was cut by 7 bases and J by 1 base, with 22 bases left in between. The CDR3 runs to 17 residues. Germline V gives CDR1 SGHTA, CDR2 FQGNSA. Here the CDR3 reads CASTNLYSRDSQETQYF. CDR3 DNA: TGTGCCAGCACCAATCTTTACTCCCGGGACTCCCAAGAGACCCAGTACTTC.

J is TRBJ2-7 and V is TRBV7-9; the D is unclear. The CDR3 is 13 residues long. Germline V CDR1 and CDR2: SEHNR, FQNEAQ (reference sequence). Trimming removed 5 bases at V and 6 bases at J, with 14 bases between. The CDR3 loop reads CASSAAEVIEQYF. The CDR3 DNA reads as TGTGCCAGCAGCGCGGCAGAGGTGATCGAGCAGTACTTC. The whole variable domain, remainder taken from reference TRBV7-9 and TRBJ2-7, is DTGVSQNPRHKITKRGQNVTFRCDPISEHNRLYWYRQTLGQGPEFLTYFQNEAQLEKSRLLSDRFSAERPKGSFSTLEIQRTEQGDSAMYLCASSAAEVIEQYFGPGTRLTVT.

The table lists this clone with a count of one. The rearrangement uses TRBV5-5 and TRBJ2-7, with D perhaps matching TRBD2 (5 bases). The CDR3 covers 15 residues. Germline CDR1 is SGHKS and CDR2 is YYEKEE (reference sequence). V gave up 0 bases and J gave up 0 bases, with 10 bases separating them. The CDR3 coding sequence is TGTGCCAGCAGCTTGGGGAGGTTAACCTCCTACGAGCAGTACTTC. Translated: CASSLGRLTSYEQYF.